One and the same sample provided the 18 T cell receptor beta chains below, sequenced in a study of cytomegalovirus exposure and HLA in healthy donors. Use of 60 Vbeta and 13 Jbeta primers characterized the PCR. The data were produced by immunoSEQ multiplex PCR, yet TCRdb's version contains in-frame clones alone and is incomplete. Of 170,000 or so clones listed, more than 65% were seen once; the top ten hold under 7.5%. What was sequenced was PBMCs. The receptors derive from a man aged 45 to 65 in good health and CMV-seropositive.

The chain is built from TRBV9 and TRBJ2-1; 9 positions match TRBD2. The ends lost 3 bases at V and 7 bases at J; junction bases unmatched: 8. CDR3 length equals 15 residues. The V gene's germline CDR1 is SGDLS and CDR2 YYNGEE. CDR3 residues: CASSAQELAGNEQFF. CDR3 bases: TGTGCCAGCAGCGCCCAAGAGCTAGCGGGGAATGAGCAGTTCTTC.

The chain joins TRBV5-1 to TRBJ2-1; possibly TRBD1 for D (8 bases). The CDR3 totals 14 residues. Germline V CDR1 and CDR2: SGHRS, YFSETQ. V shed 1 base and J shed 5 bases, with 10 bases lying between them. CDR3 in DNA: TGCGCCAGCAGCTTGACAGGGGGGGACAATGAGCAGTTCTTC. Its protein product is CASSLTGGDNEQFF.

Only a few counts were recorded for this clone. CDR3 loop: CASTTPSRDRGLLGANVLTF. The CDR3 DNA reads TGTGCCAGCACCACCCCAAGCCGAGACAGGGGTTTACTCGGGGCCAACGTCCTGACTTTC. This rearrangement joins TRBV27 to TRBJ2-6; the match to TRBD1 covers 8 bases. The CDR3 totals 20 residues. With 7 bases clipped from V and 4 bases from J, the junction kept 21 bases outside the gene matches. CDR1 and CDR2 (germline): MNHEY, SMNVEV (reference sequence).

The chain is built from TRBV5-1 and TRBJ2-7; 10 bases align to TRBD2. There are 15 residues in the CDR3. The germline gives CDR1 SGHRS, CDR2 YFSETQ. Unmatched junction bases numbered 5, after V lost 2 bases and J lost 3 bases. CDR3 in amino acids: CASSFGTSEFYEQYV. In nucleotides, the CDR3 is TGCGCCAGCAGCTTCGGGACTAGCGAATTCTACGAGCAGTACGTC.

This CDR3 is CASRLDRGYGGELFF. The CDR3, as DNA: TGTGCCAGCAGACTAGACAGGGGCTATGGCGGGGAGCTGTTTTTT. This chain joins TRBV2 and TRBJ2-2; TRBD1 agrees at 8 bases. The CDR3 is 15 residues long. Germline loops: CDR1 SNHLY, CDR2 FYNNEI. V shed 6 bases and J 7 bases; nucleotides not matched to a gene: 10.

This clone was detected once. The chain carries TRBV27 and TRBJ2-1, with 13 bases matching TRBD2. Unmatched junction bases numbered 4, after V lost 2 bases and J lost 6 bases. This CDR3 region has 16 residues. Per germline, CDR1 MNHEY and CDR2 SMNVEV (reference sequence). CDR3 nucleotides: TGTGCCAGCAGTTTACCACTAGCGGGGGGGCCCAATGAGCAGTTCTTC. Translated: CASSLPLAGGPNEQFF.

The chain couples TRBV12-5 to TRBJ2-7; D ambiguous. Germline-derived CDR1 and CDR2 are LGHNT and FRNRAP. The CDR3 runs to 15 residues. Trimming removed 6 bases from V and 0 bases from J, with 15 bases in between. The CDR3 DNA reads TGTGCTAGTGGCCTTTCAGGCCAGAGCTCCTACGAGCAGTACGTC. This sequence encodes CASGLSGQSSYEQYV.

The chain links TRBV7-8 to TRBJ1-6; 7 nucleotides agree with TRBD1. The V and J ends lost 5 bases and 0 bases, in that order; junction bases with no gene match: 7. The CDR3 contains 17 residues. The germline V gene has CDR1 SGHVS and CDR2 FQNEAQ. CDR3 in amino acids: CASSPTGLSSYNSPLHF. DNA of the CDR3: TGTGCCAGCAGCCCGACAGGGCTGAGCTCCTATAATTCACCCCTCCACTTT.

The V and J genes are TRBV18 and TRBJ1-5; D unresolved. This CDR3 spans 14 amino acids. V lost 0 bases, J lost 2 bases, and 5 bases lay in between. CDR1 KGHSH and CDR2 LQKENI come from the germline V gene. CDR3 in amino acids: CASSPPQGNQPQHF. In DNA form, the CDR3 reads TGTGCCAGCTCACCACCCCAGGGCAATCAGCCCCAGCATTTT.

This rearrangement joins TRBV5-5 to TRBJ1-1; the D is unclear. Germline values: CDR1 SGHKS, CDR2 YYEKEE (reference sequence). The CDR3 has 13 amino acids. Trimming shortened V by 1 base and J by 2 bases, and 6 bases separated the two germline ends. The CDR3: CASSLSDNTEAFF. For the CDR3, the DNA is TGTGCCAGCAGCTTGTCAGATAACACTGAAGCTTTCTTT.

This clone was counted once. This chain joins TRBV6-5 and TRBJ2-7; possible D gene TRBD1, 5 bases. Trimming removed 7 bases at V and 1 base at J, with 17 bases between. In germline, CDR1 is MNHEY, CDR2 SVGAGI. There are 15 residues in the CDR3. The chain's CDR3 is CASTADRFGSYEQYF. The CDR3 DNA reads as TGTGCCAGCACCGCCGACAGATTCGGGTCCTACGAGCAGTACTTC.

V usage is TRBV7-6 and J usage is TRBJ2-1; D is possibly TRBD2 (5 bases). Germline CDR1 reads SGHVS; CDR2 reads FNYEAQ. V shed 5 bases and J shed 4 bases, with 15 bases lying between them. The CDR3 has 15 residues. The CDR3 coding sequence is TGTGCCAGCAGCCCCAGTCGGCGGGCATACAATGAGCAGTTCTTC. Translated, it gives CASSPSRRAYNEQFF.

This sequence joins TRBV4-1 and TRBJ2-5; the D gene is possibly TRBD2 (6 bases). Trimming stripped 0 bases from V and 7 bases from J, with 18 bases between. CDR1 is MGHRA and CDR2 is YSYEKL in the germline V gene. CDR3 length: 16 residues. Written as DNA, the CDR3 is TGCGCCAGCAGCCAAGAACCAACCCGGGGGAAAGGGACCCAGTACTTC. This codes for CASSQEPTRGKGTQYF.

The chain has TRBV6-1 and TRBJ1-5; 8 positions match TRBD1. The J segment lost 12 bases and the V segment lost 6 bases, leaving 7 bases of the junction unmatched. The germline gives CDR1 MNHNS, CDR2 SASEGT. There are 12 residues in the CDR3. The CDR3 nucleotides read TGTGCCAGCAGGGATACAGGGGGATACCAGCATTTT. It encodes CASRDTGGYQHF.

A single count supports this clone. The rearrangement uses TRBV7-6 and TRBJ2-4; D may be TRBD2 (5 bases). Trimming removed 1 base from V and 9 bases from J, with 13 bases in between. The germline V gene has CDR1 SGHVS and CDR2 FNYEAQ. This CDR3 region has 14 residues. In nucleotides, the CDR3 is TGTGCCAGCAGCTTAGGAGGGCCGACCGCCATTCAGTACTTC. Its protein product is CASSLGGPTAIQYF.

The chain couples TRBV15 to TRBJ1-4, with TRBD1 as a possible D gene (6 bases). The CDR3 is 18 residues long. Germline CDR1 reads LNHNV; CDR2 reads YYDKDF (reference sequence). V dropped 0 bases and J dropped 0 bases, with 14 bases sitting between them. The CDR3 loop is CATSRDKVTGSTNEKLFF. The CDR3 DNA reads TGTGCCACCAGCAGAGATAAGGTGACAGGTTCAACTAATGAAAAACTGTTTTTT.

CDR3 bases: TGTGCCAGCTCACCAGGACAGCTTGCTAACTATGGCTACACCTTC. This codes for CASSPGQLANYGYTF. V usage is TRBV18 and J usage is TRBJ1-2, with TRBD1 as a possible D gene (6 bases). Germline assignment: CDR1 KGHSH and CDR2 LQKENI. The CDR3 contains 15 residues. Trimming pared 2 bases from V and 0 bases from J, leaving 10 bases between. Variable domain in full (rest from reference TRBV18 and TRBJ1-2): NAGVMQNPRHLVRRRGQEARLRCSPMKGHSHVYWYRQLPEEGLKFMVYLQKENIIDESGMPKERFSAEFPKEGPSILRIQQVVRGDSAAYFCASSPGQLANYGYTFGSGTRLTVV.

The rearrangement links TRBV7-2 to TRBJ2-5, with 11 bases lining up with TRBD2. J was trimmed by 5 bases and V by 5 bases; bases with no gene match: 10. Germline V gene lookup returns CDR1 SGHTA and CDR2 FQGNSA. This CDR3 has 16 amino acids. The CDR3, as DNA: TGTGCCAGCAGCCACTCTCCTAGCGGGGGGAAGGAGACCCAGTACTTC. As protein: CASSHSPSGGKETQYF.